One sample yielded the 21 T cell receptor beta chains listed below, sequenced in a study of T-cell reconstitution after alpha-beta-depleted transplantation in children. TCRbeta library preparation incorporated unique molecular identifiers. TCRdb re-analysed the PCR reads in MiXCR, keeping a single row per CDR3 protein. The data contain under 250,000 distinct CDR3 sequences, approximately 17% of them singletons. The sample was PBMCs, mostly from graft donor cells, taken 360 days after TCRalphabeta/CD19-depleted stem cell transplant. Receptor source: a male patient aged 2-9 years who had a stem cell transplant for acute lymphoblastic leukemia, so the T cells may come from the graft donor.

This clonotype occurred a few times. The chain recombines TRBV7-9 with TRBJ2-3; possible D gene TRBD1, 5 bases. This CDR3 contains 16 residues. Germline V gene sequence: CDR1 SEHNR, CDR2 FQNEAQ (reference sequence). V gave up 4 bases and J gave up 2 bases, with 16 bases separating them. The CDR3 coding sequence is TGTGCCAGCAGCTCCAAAGGGGCACAGTTCACAGATACGCAGTATTTT. It codes for CASSSKGAQFTDTQYF.

Remarks on this clonotype: Since no conserved phenylalanine or tryptophan closes the CDR3, a read error is the likely cause. V gene TRBV29-1 combines with J gene TRBJ2-5; D unclear. This CDR3 has 13 residues. Trimming cost V 2 bases and J 1 base, with 8 bases left between them. Germline CDR1 and CDR2: SQVTM and ANQGSEA. This CDR3 is CSVENGVQETQYL. The CDR3 nucleotides are TGCAGCGTTGAAAATGGGGTCCAAGAGACCCAGTACTTG.

The V and J genes are TRBV6-1 and TRBJ1-5; D possibly corresponds to TRBD1 (5 bases). The length of the CDR3 is 14 residues. Deletions cut 10 bases from V and 0 bases from J, with 13 bases between. Looked up from germline, CDR1 is MNHNS and CDR2 is SASEGT. CDR3 coding DNA: TGTGCCACAAGGGGCAGTAATAGCAATCAGCCCCAGCATTTT. It codes for CATRGSNSNQPQHF.

This clonotype was recorded once. The chain's CDR3 is CASSNPGGELFF. The DNA of the CDR3 is TGTGCCAGCAGTAATCCTGGTGGGGAGCTGTTTTTT. The J gene is TRBJ2-2, the V gene TRBV6-2 or TRBV6-3; no clear D gene. Germline assignment: CDR1 MNHEY and CDR2 SVGEGT. V lost 5 bases, J lost 8 bases, and 9 bases lay in between. CDR3 length: 12 amino acids.

The chain links TRBV3-1 to TRBJ2-3; D ambiguous. The CDR3 loop spans 14 amino acids. In germline, CDR1 is LGHDT, CDR2 YNNKEL (reference sequence). Trimming cost V 0 bases and J 0 bases, with 4 bases left between them. CDR3 loop: CASSQDFSTDTQYF. In DNA, the CDR3 is TGTGCCAGCAGCCAAGATTTCAGCACAGATACGCAGTATTTT.

V gene TRBV11-2 combines with J gene TRBJ2-5; tentatively, D is TRBD2 (6 bases). V lost 4 bases and J lost 2, with 11 bases in between. The CDR3 consists of 14 residues. In germline, CDR1 is SGHAT, CDR2 FQNNGV. CDR3 loop: CASSSAGTQETQYF. The CDR3 DNA is TGTGCCAGCAGCTCCGCGGGGACTCAAGAGACCCAGTACTTC.

The chain links TRBV12-3 or TRBV12-4 to TRBJ2-7; TRBD2 agrees at 16 bases. With V trimmed by 5 bases and J by 7 bases, 17 bases remained unmatched. This CDR3 contains 19 residues. CDR3 DNA: TGTGCCAGCAGTCGCCGGGGGGGCGCGGGACTAGCGGGGGGGCATGAGCAGTACTTC. Translation gives CASSRRGGAGLAGGHEQYF.

This clonotype has only a few counts. The chain is built from TRBV15 and TRBJ2-2; TRBD1 matches 8 bases. CDR1 LNHNV and CDR2 YYDKDF come from the germline V gene (reference sequence). V dropped 1 base and J dropped 1; count of bases not matched to a gene: 5. This CDR3 spans 17 amino acids. CDR3 loop: CATSRGPGTGNTGELFF. CDR3 nucleotides: TGTGCCACCAGCAGAGGTCCCGGGACAGGGAACACCGGGGAGCTGTTTTTT.

In this sample, this clonotype turned up many times. For the CDR3, the DNA is TGTGCCAGCAGTTACCTCGGGGAAGGGTCCCAGTACTTC. Translating gives CASSYLGEGSQYF. The rearrangement links TRBV6-5 to TRBJ2-5; maybe TRBD2 (5 bases). This CDR3 region has 13 residues. V shed 2 bases and J shed 9 bases, with 13 bases lying between them. Germline CDR1 reads MNHEY; CDR2 reads SVGAGI.

The gene calls are TRBV7-2 and TRBJ2-7, with a possible D match to TRBD1 (6 bases). The CDR3 sequence is 13 residues long. V lost 6 bases and J lost 0, with 9 bases in between. The germline gives CDR1 SGHTA, CDR2 FQGNSA. CDR3: CASRQGSSYEQYF. CDR3 in DNA: TGTGCCAGCAGGCAGGGGAGCTCCTACGAGCAGTACTTC.

The chain uses TRBV18 and TRBJ1-4; D might be TRBD1 (6 bases). Trimming took off 5 bases at V and 8 bases at J, with 12 bases between the two ends. The germline V gene has CDR1 KGHSH and CDR2 LQKENI. The CDR3 sequence is 13 residues long. The CDR3 DNA follows: TGTGCCAGCTCATCCAGACAGGAAGAAAAACTGTTTTTT. Protein product: CASSSRQEEKLFF. The full variable domain, with the rest looked up from reference TRBV18 and TRBJ1-4, is NAGVMQNPRHLVRRRGQEARLRCSPMKGHSHVYWYRQLPEEGLKFMVYLQKENIIDESGMPKERFSAEFPKEGPSILRIQQVVRGDSAAYFCASSSRQEEKLFFGSGTQLSVL.

This chain connects TRBV20-1 to TRBJ2-5; 13 bases map to TRBD2. Per the germline V gene, CDR1 is DFQATT and CDR2 is SNEGSKA (reference sequence). The CDR3 covers 17 residues. The V segment lost 5 bases and the J segment 1 base; nucleotides outside the gene matches: 10. CDR3 region: CSAPGTSGTLLQETQYF. The CDR3 coding sequence is TGCAGTGCTCCTGGGACTAGCGGGACCCTCCTCCAAGAGACCCAGTACTTC.

A word on this clonotype: Just one base apart from a much larger clone, this may be a read error. This CDR3 fails to terminate in the conserved phenylalanine or tryptophan, so it likely reflects a read error. The rearrangement joins TRBV12-3 or TRBV12-4 to TRBJ2-1; the D is unclear. Trimming pared 6 bases from V and 7 bases from J, leaving 4 bases between. The CDR3 extends over 10 amino acids. The CDR3 region is CASRENEQFL. The CDR3 DNA is TGTGCCAGCAGGGAGAATGAGCAGTTCTTG.

This clonotype appeared a few times. The CDR3 nucleotides are TGTGCCAGCAGCTTAAACCCAGCGGGAGAGTTCTTC. Amino acids: CASSLNPAGEFF. This chain links TRBV7-9 with TRBJ2-1, with 8 bases lining up with TRBD2. The CDR3 totals 12 residues. CDR1 and CDR2 (germline): SEHNR, FQNEAQ (reference sequence). V shed 2 bases, J shed 14 bases, and the junction held 5 bases outside the gene matches.

V usage is TRBV20-1 and J usage is TRBJ1-1, with 9 bases matching TRBD1. The CDR3 is 13 residues long. V lost 4 bases, J lost 8 bases, and 8 bases stayed unmatched. Germline values: CDR1 DFQATT, CDR2 SNEGSKA (reference sequence). The CDR3 nucleotides read TGCAGTGCTATGAGGGACAGGGCAAGAGAAGCTTTCTTT. This translates into CSAMRDRAREAFF.

This clonotype was counted only a few times. The rearrangement links TRBV7-9 to TRBJ2-7; D might be TRBD1 (6 bases). Trimming took 5 bases from V and 7 from J, leaving 9 bases between them. The CDR3 length is 11 residues. The V gene's germline CDR1 is SEHNR and CDR2 FQNEAQ (reference sequence). The CDR3 region has the DNA TGTGCCAGCAGCCGACAGGCGGAGCAGTACTTC. Protein product: CASSRQAEQYF. The complete variable domain, with remaining parts taken from reference TRBV7-9 and TRBJ2-7, reads DTGVSQNPRHKITKRGQNVTFRCDPISEHNRLYWYRQTLGQGPEFLTYFQNEAQLEKSRLLSDRFSAERPKGSFSTLEIQRTEQGDSAMYLCASSRQAEQYFGPGTRLTVT.

This clonotype was picked up a small number of times. The chain recombines TRBV20-1 with TRBJ2-5, with 7 bases fitting TRBD1. From germline, CDR1 is DFQATT and CDR2 SNEGSKA (reference sequence). The CDR3 loop spans 13 amino acids. J was trimmed by 2 bases and V by 6 bases; bases with no gene match: 6. The CDR3 region is CSATGTAQETQYF. The CDR3 coding sequence is TGCAGTGCGACAGGGACAGCACAAGAGACCCAGTACTTC.

The rearrangement links TRBV27 to TRBJ2-7, with TRBD1 as a possible D gene (6 bases). Per the germline V gene, CDR1 is MNHEY and CDR2 is SMNVEV (reference sequence). The CDR3 totals 18 residues. V was clipped by 6 bases and J by 5 bases, with 29 bases between them. This CDR3 reads CASSLDAINRVPDHEQYF. CDR3 nucleotides: TGTGCCAGCAGCCTAGACGCAATTAACAGGGTTCCGGATCACGAGCAGTACTTC.

This clonotype was counted only a few times. The V and J genes are TRBV4-2 and TRBJ2-7; perhaps D is TRBD1 or TRBD2 (5 bases each). V lost 4 bases and J lost 0, with 13 bases in between. This CDR3 region has 15 residues. From germline, CDR1 is LGHNA and CDR2 YNFKEQ. The CDR3 bases are TGTGCCAGCAGCCGACGGGCAGGGAGCTCCTACGAGCAGTACTTC. Its protein is CASSRRAGSSYEQYF.

This chain connects TRBV12-3 or TRBV12-4 to TRBJ1-4; D perhaps matches TRBD1 (6 bases). The germline V and J ends were trimmed by 6 bases and 3 bases, with 17 bases remaining between them. This CDR3 is built from 16 residues. The CDR3: CASSLALQGSNEKLFF. The CDR3 DNA is TGTGCCAGCAGCCTCGCCCTACAGGGCTCTAATGAAAAACTGTTTTTT.

The rearrangement joins TRBV7-2 to TRBJ2-2; D perhaps matches TRBD2 (7 bases). This CDR3 comprises 16 residues. The ends were cut back, 5 bases at V and 5 bases at J, with 18 bases in the middle. The V gene's germline CDR1 is SGHTA and CDR2 FQGNSA. CDR3 amino acids: CASSRGGGGRTGELFF. DNA for the CDR3: TGTGCCAGCAGCCGAGGGGGGGGAGGTAGGACCGGGGAGCTGTTTTTT.